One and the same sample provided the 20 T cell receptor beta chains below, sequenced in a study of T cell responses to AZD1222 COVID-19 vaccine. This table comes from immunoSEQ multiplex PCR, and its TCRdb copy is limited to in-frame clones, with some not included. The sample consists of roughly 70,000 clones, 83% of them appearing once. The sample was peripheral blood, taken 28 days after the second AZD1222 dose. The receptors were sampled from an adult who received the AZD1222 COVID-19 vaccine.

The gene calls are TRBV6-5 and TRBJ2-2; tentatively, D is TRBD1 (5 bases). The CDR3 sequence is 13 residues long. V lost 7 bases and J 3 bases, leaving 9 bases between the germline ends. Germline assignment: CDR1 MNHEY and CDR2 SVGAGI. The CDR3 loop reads CASNLGDTGELFF. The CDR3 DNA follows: TGTGCCAGCAACCTAGGGGACACCGGGGAGCTGTTTTTT.

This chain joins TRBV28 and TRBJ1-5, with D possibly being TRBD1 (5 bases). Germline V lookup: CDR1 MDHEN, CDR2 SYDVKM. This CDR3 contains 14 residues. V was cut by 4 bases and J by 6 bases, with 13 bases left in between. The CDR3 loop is CASSYWGEGQPQHF. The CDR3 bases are TGTGCCAGCAGTTACTGGGGGGAGGGTCAGCCCCAGCATTTT. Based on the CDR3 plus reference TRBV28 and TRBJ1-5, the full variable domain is DVKVTQSSRYLVKRTGEKVFLECVQDMDHENMFWYRQDPGLGLRLIYFSYDVKMKEKGDIPEGYSVSREKKERFSLILESASTNQTSMYLCASSYWGEGQPQHFGDGTRLSIL.

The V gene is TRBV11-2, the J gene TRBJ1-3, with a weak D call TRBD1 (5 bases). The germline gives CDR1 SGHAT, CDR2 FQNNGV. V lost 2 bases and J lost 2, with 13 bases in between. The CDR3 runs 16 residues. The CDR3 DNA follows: TGTGCCAGCAGCTTACCTTCCGACAGCCCTGGAAACACCATATATTTT. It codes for CASSLPSDSPGNTIYF.

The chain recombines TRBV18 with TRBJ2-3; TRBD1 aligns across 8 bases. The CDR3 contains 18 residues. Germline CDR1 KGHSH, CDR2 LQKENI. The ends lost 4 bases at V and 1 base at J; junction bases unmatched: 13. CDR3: CASSRLSHGTGGTDTQYF. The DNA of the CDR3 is TGTGCCAGCTCACGACTATCGCACGGGACAGGCGGCACAGATACGCAGTATTTT.

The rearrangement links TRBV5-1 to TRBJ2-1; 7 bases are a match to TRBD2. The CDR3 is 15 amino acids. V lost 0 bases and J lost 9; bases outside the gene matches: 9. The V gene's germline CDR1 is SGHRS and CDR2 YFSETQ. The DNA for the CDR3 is TGCGCCAGCAGCTTGGATGCCGGGGGGTCCAGTGAGCAGTTCTTC. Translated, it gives CASSLDAGGSSEQFF.

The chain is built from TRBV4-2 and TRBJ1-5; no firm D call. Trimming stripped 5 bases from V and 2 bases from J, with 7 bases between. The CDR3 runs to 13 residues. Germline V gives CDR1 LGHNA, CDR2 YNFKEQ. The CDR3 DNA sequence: TGTGCCAGCAGCGGAAGGCGCAATCAGCCCCAGCATTTT. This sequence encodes CASSGRRNQPQHF.

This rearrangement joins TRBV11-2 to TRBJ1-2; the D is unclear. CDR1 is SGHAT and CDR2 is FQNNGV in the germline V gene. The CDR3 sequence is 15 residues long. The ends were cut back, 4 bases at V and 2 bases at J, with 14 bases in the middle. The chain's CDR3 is CASSSLGSLNYGYTF. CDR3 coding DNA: TGTGCCAGCAGCTCGTTAGGCTCCCTCAACTATGGCTACACCTTC. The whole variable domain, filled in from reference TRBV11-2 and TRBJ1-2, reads EAGVAQSPRYKIIEKRQSVAFWCNPISGHATLYWYQQILGQGPKLLIQFQNNGVVDDSQLPKDRFSAERLKGVDSTLKIQPAKLEDSAVYLCASSSLGSLNYGYTFGSGTRLTVV.

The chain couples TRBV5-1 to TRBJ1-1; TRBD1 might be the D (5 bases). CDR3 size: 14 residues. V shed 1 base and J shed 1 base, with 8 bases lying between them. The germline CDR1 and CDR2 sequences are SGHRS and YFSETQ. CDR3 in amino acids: CASSLQGPNTEAFF. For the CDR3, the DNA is TGCGCCAGCAGCTTGCAGGGCCCGAACACTGAAGCTTTCTTT. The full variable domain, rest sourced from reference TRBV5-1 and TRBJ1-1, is KAGVTQTPRYLIKTRGQQVTLSCSPISGHRSVSWYQQTPGQGLQFLFEYFSETQRNKGNFPGRFSGRQFSNSRSEMNVSTLELGDSALYLCASSLQGPNTEAFFGQGTRLTVV.

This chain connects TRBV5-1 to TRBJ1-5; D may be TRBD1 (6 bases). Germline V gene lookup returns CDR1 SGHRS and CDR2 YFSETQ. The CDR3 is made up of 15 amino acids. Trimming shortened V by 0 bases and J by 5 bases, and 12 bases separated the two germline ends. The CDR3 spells CASSLDTGKDQPQHF. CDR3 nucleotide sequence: TGCGCCAGCAGCTTGGATACAGGGAAGGATCAGCCCCAGCATTTT.

CDR3 in amino acids: CASSLFAEQFF. CDR3 DNA: TGTGCCAGCAGCTTGTTTGCTGAGCAGTTCTTC. The chain recombines TRBV5-8 with TRBJ2-1, with D unresolved. This CDR3 spans 11 amino acids. V was trimmed by 1 base and J by 9 bases, leaving 5 bases between them. CDR1 SGHTS and CDR2 YDEGEE come from the germline V gene.

The CDR3 bases are TGTGCCATCAGTGAATGGGCGCAGGTTAACACTGAAGCTTTCTTT. Protein: CAISEWAQVNTEAFF. The rearrangement uses TRBV10-3 and TRBJ1-1; the D is unclear. Trimming took 3 bases from V and 2 from J, leaving 13 bases between them. CDR1 is ENHRY and CDR2 is SYGVKD in the germline V gene. The CDR3 covers 15 residues.

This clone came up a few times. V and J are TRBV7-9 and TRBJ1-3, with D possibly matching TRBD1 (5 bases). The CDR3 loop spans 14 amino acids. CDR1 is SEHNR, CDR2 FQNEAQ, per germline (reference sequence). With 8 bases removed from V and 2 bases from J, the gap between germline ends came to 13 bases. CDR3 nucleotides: TGTGCCAGCCCGGGGGTTTCTCCTGGAAACACCATATATTTT. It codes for CASPGVSPGNTIYF.

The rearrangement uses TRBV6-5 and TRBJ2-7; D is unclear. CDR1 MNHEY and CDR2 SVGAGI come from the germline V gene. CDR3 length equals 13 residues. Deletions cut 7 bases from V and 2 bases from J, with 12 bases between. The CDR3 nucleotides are TGTGCCAGCAAAGTCCGGTCGACCTACGAGCAGTACTTC. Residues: CASKVRSTYEQYF.

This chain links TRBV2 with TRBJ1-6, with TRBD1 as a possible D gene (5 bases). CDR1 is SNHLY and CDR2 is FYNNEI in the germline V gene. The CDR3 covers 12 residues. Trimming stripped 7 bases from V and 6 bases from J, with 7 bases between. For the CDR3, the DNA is TGTGCCAGCACAGGGACTAATTCACCCCTCCACTTT. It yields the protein CASTGTNSPLHF.

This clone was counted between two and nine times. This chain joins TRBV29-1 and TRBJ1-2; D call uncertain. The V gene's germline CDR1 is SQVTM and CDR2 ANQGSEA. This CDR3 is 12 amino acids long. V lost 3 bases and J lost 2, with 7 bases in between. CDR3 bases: TGCAGCGTTGAGGGCAGAAACTATGGCTACACCTTC. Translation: CSVEGRNYGYTF.

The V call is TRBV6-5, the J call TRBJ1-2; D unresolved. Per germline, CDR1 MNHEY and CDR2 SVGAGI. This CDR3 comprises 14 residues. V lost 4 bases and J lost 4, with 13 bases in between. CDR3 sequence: CASSSLGAAYGYTF. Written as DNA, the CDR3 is TGTGCCAGCAGTTCTCTGGGAGCGGCCTATGGCTACACCTTC.

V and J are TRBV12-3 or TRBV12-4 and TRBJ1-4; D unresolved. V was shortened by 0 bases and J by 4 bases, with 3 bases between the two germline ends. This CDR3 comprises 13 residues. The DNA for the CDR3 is TGTGCCAGCAGTTTAGCGCTTAATGAAAAACTGTTTTTT. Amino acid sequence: CASSLALNEKLFF.

The CDR3 protein is CASGTSVGPSRKLFF. CDR3 DNA: TGTGCCAGTGGAACGTCGGTGGGTCCGTCGAGAAAACTGTTTTTT. This rearrangement joins TRBV19 to TRBJ1-4; D is unclear. V was shortened by 8 bases and J by 10 bases, with 23 bases between the two germline ends. CDR1 and CDR2 from the germline V gene are LNHDA and SQIVND (reference sequence). The CDR3 length is 15 residues. Full variable domain (outside the CDR3, taken from reference TRBV19 and TRBJ1-4): DGGITQSPKYLFRKEGQNVTLSCEQNLNHDAMYWYRQDPGQGLRLIYYSQIVNDFQKGDIAEGYSVSREKKESFPLTVTSAQKNPTAFYLCASGTSVGPSRKLFFGSGTQLSVL.

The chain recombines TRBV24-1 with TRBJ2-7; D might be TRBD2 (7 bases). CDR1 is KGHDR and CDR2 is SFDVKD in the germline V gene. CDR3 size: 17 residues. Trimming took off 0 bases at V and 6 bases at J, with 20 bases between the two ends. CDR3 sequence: CATSDLGGGAPFLEQYF. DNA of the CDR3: TGTGCCACCAGTGATTTGGGGGGGGGCGCTCCCTTTCTCGAGCAGTACTTC.

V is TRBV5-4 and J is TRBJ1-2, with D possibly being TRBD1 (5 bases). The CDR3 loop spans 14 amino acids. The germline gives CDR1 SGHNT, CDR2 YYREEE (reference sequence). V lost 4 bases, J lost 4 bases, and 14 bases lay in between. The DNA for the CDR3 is TGTGCCAGCAGCCTTACAGGCTCCCTCTATGGCTACACCTTC. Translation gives CASSLTGSLYGYTF.